This T cell receptor beta chain came from a study of cytomegalovirus exposure and HLA in healthy donors. The CDR3 is 15 residues long. Germline loops: CDR1 SEHNR, CDR2 FQNEAQ (reference sequence). The V segment lost 5 bases and the J segment 3 bases; nucleotides outside the gene matches: 4. The PCR had 60 Vbeta and 13 Jbeta primers. This table comes from immunoSEQ multiplex PCR, and its TCRdb copy is limited to in-frame clones, with some not included. Of 130,000 or so clones detected, 75% to 80% appear once; the ten largest clones hold roughly 1%. Input material: PBMCs. The chain couples TRBV7-9 to TRBJ1-1, with 12 bases identical to TRBD1. The sequence came from a woman aged 55-70 years in good health and CMV-seronegative. Here the CDR3 DNA reads TGTGCCAGCAGCCGGGACAGGGGGCAGGACACTGAAGCTTTCTTT. Translated: CASSRDRGQDTEAFF.